This T cell receptor beta chain is from a study of vaccination and CD4 T cells after COVID-19. With the Oncomine TCR Beta short-read assay, DNA from cultured CD4+ T cells was sequenced. A single record per CDR3 protein comes from TCRdb applying MiXCR to the PCR reads. The top ten hold around 15% of the sample, which has about 17,000 distinct CDR3 sequences, 70% seen once. In regard to this clonotype: Its cognate antigen is unknown.

Looked up from germline, CDR1 is MNHEY and CDR2 is SVGEGT. This CDR3 has 13 amino acids. V shed 2 bases and J shed 5 bases, with 7 bases lying between them. Treatment reported: approximately nine-day PBMC culture with coronavirus spike peptide pools or control peptides (ViraFEST assay). Specimen: CD4+ T cells from blood, cultured in vitro. This sequence was found in a human donor who had recovered from COVID-19. V is TRBV6-2 or TRBV6-3 and J is TRBJ1-5; D unresolved. In DNA, the CDR3 is TGTGCCAGCAGTTACCGGGGTTATCAGCCCCAGCATTTT. Translation gives CASSYRGYQPQHF.